The 10 T cell receptor beta chains below come from one sample, sequenced in a study of CD8+ T cells in alopecia areata. The treatment: oral pan-JAK inhibitor, 5-10 mg twice daily. Investigators isolated RNA and reverse transcribed it into cDNA to act as the sequencing template. Method: immunoSEQ multiplex PCR; TCRdb's copy keeps in-frame clones and lacks some. This sample has 80,000 to 100,000 clones, with about 44% found just once. This sample comprised CD8+ T cells sorted from blood, obtained at week 24, from a patient treated with tofacitinib. The receptors come from a human donor with alopecia areata.

This clone was picked up a small number of times. The V and J genes are TRBV9 and TRBJ2-5, with 8 bases fitting TRBD1. In germline, CDR1 is SGDLS, CDR2 YYNGEE. Germline trimming cut 3 bases from V and 1 base from J; bases unmatched to any gene: 8. The CDR3 spans 16 residues. The CDR3 protein is CASSAGQGGFQETQYF. The CDR3 nucleotides read TGTGCCAGCAGCGCTGGACAGGGAGGCTTCCAAGAGACCCAGTACTTC.

The chain recombines TRBV7-3 with TRBJ2-7; 7 nucleotides line up with TRBD1. Germline-derived CDR1 and CDR2 are SGHTA and FQGTGA. This CDR3 has 14 residues. The J segment lost 6 bases and the V segment lost 1 base, leaving 6 bases of the junction unmatched. CDR3 protein: CASSLRGGVFEQYF. CDR3 coding DNA: TGTGCCAGCAGCTTAAGAGGGGGCGTTTTCGAGCAGTACTTC.

V is TRBV29-1 and J is TRBJ2-5; possibly TRBD2 for D (5 bases). The germline gives CDR1 SQVTM, CDR2 ANQGSEA. The V end lost 7 bases, the J end lost 5 bases, and 8 bases lay between the germline ends. The CDR3 runs 10 residues. In DNA form, the CDR3 reads TGCAGCGCGGGATATGAGACCCAGTACTTC. It encodes CSAGYETQYF.

CDR3 amino acids: CASSPPSAGEQYF. CDR3 coding DNA: TGTGCCAGCAGCCCTCCATCCGCGGGCGAGCAGTACTTC. The V call is TRBV7-9, the J call TRBJ2-7; D is perhaps TRBD2 (5 bases). CDR3 size: 13 residues. Germline V CDR1 and CDR2: SEHNR, FQNEAQ (reference sequence). V gave up 5 bases and J gave up 6 bases, with 14 bases separating them.

CDR3 nucleotides: TGTGCCAGCAGCCCCCTAGGTACCCCTCTCTCAGATGAGCAGTTCTTC. This codes for CASSPLGTPLSDEQFF. The chain combines TRBV7-9 with TRBJ2-1; D is unresolved. The ends were cut back, 5 bases at V and 8 bases at J, with 22 bases in the middle. The CDR3 has 16 residues. Germline CDR1 is SEHNR and CDR2 is FQNEAQ (reference sequence).

The V call is TRBV4-1, the J call TRBJ2-7; 10 nucleotides align to TRBD2. The trim removed 2 bases at V and 6 bases at J, leaving 4 bases unmatched. The CDR3 runs to 14 residues. Germline CDR1 and CDR2: MGHRA and YSYEKL. In DNA, the CDR3 is TGCGCCAGCAGCCAACTAGCGGGAGTGCGCGAGCAGTACTTC. Translating it yields CASSQLAGVREQYF.

V is TRBV29-1 and J is TRBJ1-1; 10 bases match TRBD1. Trimming removed 1 base from V and 5 bases from J; junction bases left unmatched: 7. The CDR3 totals 15 residues. Germline assignment: CDR1 SQVTM and CDR2 ANQGSEA. In DNA, the CDR3 is TGCAGCGTTGAAGGGACAGGGGGTCTAGCGACTGAAGCTTTCTTT. Translated: CSVEGTGGLATEAFF.

In nucleotides, the CDR3 is TGTGCCAGCAGCCGGGACAGGGTCTATGGCTACACCTTC. Protein product: CASSRDRVYGYTF. The genes are TRBV7-2 and TRBJ1-2; 9 bases are shared with TRBD1. The CDR3 totals 13 residues. The germline V gene encodes CDR1 SGHTA and CDR2 FQGNSA. Losses at the gene ends were 5 bases for V and 4 bases for J; bases not matched to a gene: 2. The whole variable domain, filled in from reference TRBV7-2 and TRBJ1-2, reads GAGVSQSPSNKVTEKGKDVELRCDPISGHTALYWYRQSLGQGLEFLIYFQGNSAPDKSGLPSDRFSAERTGGSVSTLTIQRTQQEDSAVYLCASSRDRVYGYTFGSGTRLTVV.

V is TRBV11-2 and J is TRBJ1-5; D uncertain. Germline V lookup: CDR1 SGHAT, CDR2 FQNNGV. Deletions cut 0 bases from V and 6 bases from J, with 9 bases between. The CDR3 covers 14 residues. CDR3 nucleotides: TGTGCCAGCAGCTTAGAGTCGCGGGGTCAGCCCCAGCATTTT. Translated: CASSLESRGQPQHF. The whole variable domain, filled in from reference TRBV11-2 and TRBJ1-5, reads EAGVAQSPRYKIIEKRQSVAFWCNPISGHATLYWYQQILGQGPKLLIQFQNNGVVDDSQLPKDRFSAERLKGVDSTLKIQPAKLEDSAVYLCASSLESRGQPQHFGDGTRLSIL.

The chain couples TRBV19 to TRBJ2-7; D is undetermined. V shed 5 bases and J shed 7 bases, with 21 bases lying between them. The CDR3 runs to 15 residues. Germline CDR1 and CDR2: LNHDA and SQIVND (reference sequence). DNA of the CDR3: TGTGCCAGTAGTCCAGGTGCCCGTCCAGCGCGGGAGCAGTACTTC. Its translation is CASSPGARPAREQYF. Looking up the rest from reference TRBV19 and TRBJ2-7 gives the full variable domain: DGGITQSPKYLFRKEGQNVTLSCEQNLNHDAMYWYRQDPGQGLRLIYYSQIVNDFQKGDIAEGYSVSREKKESFPLTVTSAQKNPTAFYLCASSPGARPAREQYFGPGTRLTVT.